This TCR beta chain comes out of a study of T cells in Graves' hyperthyroidism and ophthalmopathy (dated by TCRdb to the late 2010s). In the study overall: Peripheral blood was sampled at the time of initial diagnosis, prior to any treatment. TCR V-J signatures able to tell the groups apart were searched for in a discovery cohort of 95 to 100 patients, of whom fewer than 45 had Graves' ophthalmopathy and around 58 had stable Graves' hyperthyroidism. Following sampling, methimazole starting at 30 mg daily was given to hyperthyroidism patients, and high-dose intravenous methylprednisolone was given to ophthalmopathy patients. For training and testing, the roughly 100 patients in the discovery cohort were randomly divided in a 7:3 ratio. Prospective prediction of ophthalmopathy was tested in an independent validation cohort consisting of roughly 19 hyperthyroidism patients and 17 patients who later progressed to ophthalmopathy. The study also compared thyroid tissue and blood T-cell repertoires from 5 to 7 Graves' hyperthyroidism patients. TCR Vbeta CDR3 sequencing of roughly 140 peripheral blood samples (around 45 ophthalmopathy, 75 to 85 hyperthyroidism and some 17 progressor patients) is reported in the paper. Here is what the overall study found, with its caveats: In validation, the model predicted progression to ophthalmopathy a median of approximately 6.6 months before onset, with over 55% sensitivity and 72.22% specificity. Sample size was not statistically predetermined, and blinding of investigators to group allocation was not performed. A 13 V-J signature model separated ophthalmopathy from stable hyperthyroidism, with roughly 88% sensitivity and about 81% specificity in cross-validation and 80%/75% in testing. Most expanded thyroid clonotypes (frequency above 0.001) were also detected in blood, suggesting blood repertoires may reflect thyroid immune responses.

Graves' hyperthyroidism was defined as stable when no progression to ophthalmopathy occurred over 18 months of follow-up. Hyperthyroidism patients were newly diagnosed, with disease duration under 2 months, and aged 18 to 65 years. Any patient with an uncontrolled infection, another autoimmune disease, pregnancy or lactation was excluded. Clinical symptoms, serum thyroxine and TRAb, thyroid ultrasound, and orbital computed tomography formed the basis for the diagnoses. PBMCs were separated from under 12 ml of fresh peripheral blood using Ficoll-Paque density gradient centrifugation. Total RNA was extracted using Trizol reagent, and RNA quality was assessed on an Agilent 2100 Bioanalyzer. Comments on this clonotype: No cognate antigen has been identified for it. Per-nucleotide qualities are absent, and no much larger clonotype sits a single base away.

Amplification of TCR beta CDR3 regions was carried out from RNA transcripts. The TCR CDR3 was subjected to a first round of RT-PCR using the HTBI primer set and the Qiagen OneStep RT-PCR kit. Libraries were constructed in a second round of multiplex PCR, after which size selection and purification were performed. Sequencing of the libraries was done on an Illumina HiSeq2000 using paired-end 100 bp reads. Processing in the source paper ran as follows. Raw data were processed with SOAPnuke, discarding reads with adapters, uncalled bases, mean Phred below 15, or no exact constant-primer or identifier match. COPE v1.2.5 was used to merge high-quality paired reads, and clonotypes were defined as unique nucleotide sequences. MiTCR v1.1 was used to align the clonotypes against IMGT TRBV, TRBD and TRBJ reference segments. Only V-J combinations with frequency above 0.0001, covering about 99% of repertoires, were analysed. The TCS score was defined as F50 (clonal expansion) divided by E x V (chaos), with BLOSUM62-based TCRdist calculated between CDR3 peptides within each V-J. Welch's t-statistics and random forest reduced 500 to 550 V-J features to some 14, which were used in a naive Bayes classifier (R e1071). TCRdb trimmed the raw reads at Q25, called clones with MiXCR and kept productive beta chains. Merged by CDR3 protein, the rows form single entries marked with the most common genes and DNA. V and J calls and clone size were set by TCRdb, not the authors. The sample table contains 75,000 to 100,000 distinct CDR3 sequences; only one count was recorded for roughly 56% of them. Clones ranked in the top ten supply roughly 27% of the sample.

Trimming removed 8 bases from V and 17 bases from J, leaving 7 bases between the germline ends. The CDR3 holds 8 amino acids from the cysteine to the phenylalanine. The CDR3 DNA has 24 bases and is translated from base 1. CDR1 and CDR2 are read off the germline V gene (reference sequence) as MNHEY and SMNVEV. This TCR was recovered from a woman in her thirties or forties with Graves' hyperthyroidism. Input material: blood. The sequence is built from TRBV27 and TRBJ2-6; there is no confident call for the D gene. The nucleotide sequence is given as TGTGCCAGCGTCAGTTTGACTTTC. Translated, this gives CASVSLTF. Reference TRBV27 and TRBJ2-6 genes cover what lies past the CDR3, so the full variable domain is EAQVTQNPRYLITVTGKKLTVTCSQNMNHEYMSWYRQDPGLGLRQIYYSMNVEVTDKGDVPEGYKVSRKEKRNFPLILESPSPNQTSLYFCASVSLTFGAGSRLTVL.